This T cell receptor beta chain was profiled in a study of CD8+CD57+ T cells in acquired aplastic anemia listed by TCRdb under 2018. A note on the overall study: On average, sorted CD4+ and CD8+ cells yielded 3 to 4 ug of extracted DNA, with a range of 0.2 to 27.4 ug. CD8+CD57+ expansion was defined as frequency above the mean frequency observed in healthy subjects.

Points on this clonotype: This clone's antigen is unknown. No qualities accompany the bases; no much larger clone lies one base away.

Summary of the overall study and its limitations: CD8+ Simpson's diversity did not differ significantly between patients and healthy controls (P=0.060). Roughly 30 CD8+ CDR3 sequences were found to be shared between patients and controls, but these sequences appeared to be highly expressed in patients and within the immunodominant clones of the patients.

The patients picked for sequencing were ones in whom flow cytometry had shown an expansion of CD8+CD57+ cells. Every patient had severe acquired aplastic anemia, diagnosed using the International Study of Aplastic Anemia and Agranulocytosis and Camitta criteria. No patient had received any therapy when blood was sampled. TCR repertoires of sorted CD4+ and CD8+ blood T cells from severe aplastic anemia patients and healthy subjects were deep-sequenced in the study. Patients were enrolled in the USA under clinicaltrials.gov protocols 00001620, 01623167, 00001397, 00071045, 00081523 and 00961064. Ficoll-Paque density gradient centrifugation was used to isolate peripheral blood mononuclear cells. Before DNA extraction, CD4+ and CD8+ T cells were sorted with FACS or magnetic beads. Profiling of TCR beta VDJ combinations and CDR3 sequences used genomic DNA as the template. TCR repertoire sequencing was run on an Illumina HiSeq 2000. In the paper's pipeline: Repertoire assessment relied on Simpson's diversity index, CDR3 size and DJ length profiles, and TRBV/TRBJ rearrangement plots. The immunodominant clone was defined as the most abundant DNA sequence in deep sequencing data. CDR3 amino acid sequences were checked for sharing across subjects and were also compared against the VDJdb database and published repertoires. The raw public data were reprocessed by TCRdb itself: fastp quality trimming at Q25, MiXCR clonotype calling, in-frame beta chains only. One record per CDR3 amino acid sequence lists the most common genes and DNA. None of the V and J calls come from the authors' own analysis; TCRdb made them. The sample has roughly 190,000 distinct CDR3 sequences on record, more than 45% of them singletons. Jointly, the top ten make up about 9.7% of the sample.

V is pruned by 3 bases and J by 4 bases, leaving 4 bases of the junction without a gene match. The germline V gene gives CDR1 as MGHDK and CDR2 as SYGVNS. The CDR3 measures 14 amino acids from cysteine to phenylalanine. Solely the CDR3 DNA is kept, with 42 bases framed from the first base. Sequencing used sorted CD4+, CD8+, or CD8+CD57+ T cells (not recorded which) from PBMCs. This TCR derives from a human donor with aplastic anemia. The chain employs TRBV25-1 and TRBJ2-3, and 7 junction bases match TRBD1. The DNA sequence is given as TGTGCCAGCAGTGAGACAGGGAATCCAGATACGCAGTATTTT. It translates as CASSETGNPDTQYF.